The T cell receptor (beta chain) described here comes from a study of siplizumab effects on memory and regulatory T cells. Overall study context: Researchers set up mixed lymphocyte reactions in pairs, giving siplizumab at approximately 1 ug/mL or leaving out drug. Findings of the study overall: In siplizumab cultures, the suppressive function of proliferating Tregs remained unconfirmed. Memory cells seemed less diverse than naive T cells, which also seemed major contributors to the alloresponse.

This clone was seen only a few times. What it recognizes is unknown. Looked up from germline, CDR1 is SGDLS and CDR2 is YYNGEE. J was trimmed by 3 bases and V by 3 bases; bases with no gene match: 16. The CDR3 sequence is 19 residues long. A 37°C coculture lasting six to seven days was applied to the mixed lymphocyte reaction cells. Profiling relied on immunoSEQ multiplex PCR, and the TCRdb table lists in-frame clones only, not all of them. In the table there are more than 13,000 clones, approximately 46% of which are singletons. The chain links TRBV9 to TRBJ1-1; TRBD1 agrees at 11 bases. The receptor was isolated from a human donor in good health; the cells came from an allogeneic mixed lymphocyte reaction. Some clones in this sample may be carry-over from other donors' samples. Source material: CFSE-low (dividing) CD4+ T cells sorted from an allogeneic mixed lymphocyte reaction. The CDR3 sequence: CASSATTRGTGGKDTEAFF. In DNA, the CDR3 is TGTGCCAGCAGCGCGACGACCCGCGGGACAGGGGGTAAAGACACTGAAGCTTTCTTT.